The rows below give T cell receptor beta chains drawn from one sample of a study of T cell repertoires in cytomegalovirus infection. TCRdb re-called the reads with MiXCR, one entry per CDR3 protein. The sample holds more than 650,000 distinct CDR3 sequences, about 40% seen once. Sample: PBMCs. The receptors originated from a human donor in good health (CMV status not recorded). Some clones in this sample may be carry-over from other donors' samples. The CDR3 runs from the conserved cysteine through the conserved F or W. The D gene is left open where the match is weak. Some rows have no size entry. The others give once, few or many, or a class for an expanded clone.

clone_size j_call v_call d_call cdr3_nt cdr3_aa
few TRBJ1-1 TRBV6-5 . TGTGCCAGCAGTTACTCAGAGAATGCGAACACTGAAGCTTTCTTT CASSYSENANTEAFF
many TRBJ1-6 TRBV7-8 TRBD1 TGTGCCAGCAGCTTAGCAGGGACAGGGGTTAATTCACCCCTCCACTTT CASSLAGTGVNSPLHF
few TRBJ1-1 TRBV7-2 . TGTGCCAGCAGCTTAGGGCAGGGTTACCCTGAAGCTTTCTTT CASSLGQGYPEAFF
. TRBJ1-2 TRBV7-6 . TGTGCCAGCAGCTTTAAGGGGATGGGTGGCTACACCTTC CASSFKGMGGYTF
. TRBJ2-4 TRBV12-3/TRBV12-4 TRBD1 TGTGCCAGCAGTTCCCGCGGCGAGGGGGCCGGGAAAAACATTCAGTACTTC CASSSRGEGAGKNIQYF
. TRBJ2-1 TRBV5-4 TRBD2 TGTGCCAGCAGCTCAGGGACAATAGCGGGAGATAGGAATGAGCAGTTCTTC CASSSGTIAGDRNEQFF
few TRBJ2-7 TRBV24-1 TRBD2 TGTGCCACCAGTGGGCTAGCGGGGAGCGAGCAGTACTTC CATSGLAGSEQYF
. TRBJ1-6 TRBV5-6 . TGTGCCAGCAGCTTGGCCCAGAACAGAGGCTATAATTCACCCCTCCACTTT CASSLAQNRGYNSPLHF
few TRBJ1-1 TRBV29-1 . TGCAGCGTTGTCGGGGCAGGGAGCCCTGAAGCTTTCTTT CSVVGAGSPEAFF
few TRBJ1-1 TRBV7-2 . TGTGCCAGCAGCTTAGATATTTGGCAGGATCACACTGAAGCTTTCTTT CASSLDIWQDHTEAFF
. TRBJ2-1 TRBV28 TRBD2 TGTGCCAGCAGGGGAACTAGCGGGAGAGCTTCCTACAATGAGCAGTTCTTC CASRGTSGRASYNEQFF
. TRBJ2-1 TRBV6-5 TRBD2 TGTGCCAGCAGTTACTGGGTAGCGGGGAGGGGTGAGCAGTTCTTC CASSYWVAGRGEQFF
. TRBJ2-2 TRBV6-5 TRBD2 TGTGCCAGCAGCTACGGCGGACTAGCAATTAACACCGGGGAGCTGTTTTTT CASSYGGLAINTGELFF
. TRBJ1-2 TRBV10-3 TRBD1 TGTGCCATCAAGGCTACAGGGGACTATGGCTACACCTTC CAIKATGDYGYTF
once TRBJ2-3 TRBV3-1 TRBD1 TGTGCCAGCAGCCAGGGACAGGTCACAGATACGCAGTATTTT CASSQGQVTDTQYF
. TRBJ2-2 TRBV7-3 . TGTGCCAGCAGCTCGTACGGACAAGGGTTTACGAACACCGGGGAGCTGTTTTTT CASSSYGQGFTNTGELFF
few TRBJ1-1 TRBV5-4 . TGTGCCAGCAGACGACAGAACACTGAAGCTTTCTTT CASRRQNTEAFF
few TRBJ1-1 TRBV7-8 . TGTGCCAGCAGCTTAGTGAAGAGGGTCTCTAGACATATGAACACTGAAGCTTTCTTT CASSLVKRVSRHMNTEAFF
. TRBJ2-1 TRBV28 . TGTGCCAGCAGTTTACCTACTCCTCAAACCAATGAGCAGTTCTTC CASSLPTPQTNEQFF
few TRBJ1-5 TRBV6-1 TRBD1 TGTGCCAGCAGTGAAGCGTGGGGACAGGGAAGCAATCAGCCCCAGCATTTT CASSEAWGQGSNQPQHF
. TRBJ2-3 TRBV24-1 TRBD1 TGTGCCACCGAGGCCCCGGGACAGGGTACAGATACGCAGTATTTT CATEAPGQGTDTQYF
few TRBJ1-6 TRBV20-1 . TGCAGCAACGTACAGGGAAATTCACCCCTCCACTTT CSNVQGNSPLHF
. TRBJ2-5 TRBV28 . TGTGCCAGCAGTTCCTCAGGGGTCTCGCAAGAGACCCAGTACTTC CASSSSGVSQETQYF
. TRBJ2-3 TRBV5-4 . TGTGCCAGCAGCTCGCAGGGGTGGGGGACTAGCACAGATACGCAGTATTTT CASSSQGWGTSTDTQYF
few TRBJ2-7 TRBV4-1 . TGCGCCAGCAGCCAAAAGGACAGCTACGAGCAGTACTTC CASSQKDSYEQYF
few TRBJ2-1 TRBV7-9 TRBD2 TGTGCCAGCAGCTTAGCGCGGAGACTAGCGGGGGTAGATGAGCAGTTCTTC CASSLARRLAGVDEQFF
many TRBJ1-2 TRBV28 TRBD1 TGTGCCAGCGAGTGGACAGGGAGGGCGCGCTACACCTTC CASEWTGRARYTF
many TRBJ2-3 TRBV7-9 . TGTGCCAGCAGCCTCTCGAGCGGTTCTAGCACAGATACGCAGTATTTT CASSLSSGSSTDTQYF
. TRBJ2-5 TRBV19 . TGTGCCAGTAATCCTGCGGGGACAGCCAAGACCCAGTACTTC CASNPAGTAKTQYF
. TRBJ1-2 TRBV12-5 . TGTGCTAGTGGTTTGAAACCCGGTCTGGGCTACACCTTC CASGLKPGLGYTF
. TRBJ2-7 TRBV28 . TGTGCCAGCGAGGGCGGCGGGACCACCAACGAGCAGTACTTC CASEGGGTTNEQYF
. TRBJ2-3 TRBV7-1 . TGTGCCAGCAGGCGGGGAGTCCTAAGTGGAGATACGCAGTATTTT CASRRGVLSGDTQYF
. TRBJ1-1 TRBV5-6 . TGTGCCAGCAGCTACGGCGAGGGCACTGAAGCTTTCTTT CASSYGEGTEAFF